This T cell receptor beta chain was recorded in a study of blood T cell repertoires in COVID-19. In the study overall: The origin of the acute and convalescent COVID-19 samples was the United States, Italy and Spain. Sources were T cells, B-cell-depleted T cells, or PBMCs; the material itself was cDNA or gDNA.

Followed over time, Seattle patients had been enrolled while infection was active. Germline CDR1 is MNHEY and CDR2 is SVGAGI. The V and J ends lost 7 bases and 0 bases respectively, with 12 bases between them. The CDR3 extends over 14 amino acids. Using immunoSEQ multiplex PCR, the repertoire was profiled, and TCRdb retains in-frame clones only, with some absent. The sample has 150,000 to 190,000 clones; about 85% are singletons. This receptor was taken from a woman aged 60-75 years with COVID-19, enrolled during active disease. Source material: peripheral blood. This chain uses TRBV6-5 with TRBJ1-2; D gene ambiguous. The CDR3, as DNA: TGTGCCAGCACCTTTCGTTCAGCTAACTATGGCTACACCTTC. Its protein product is CASTFRSANYGYTF.